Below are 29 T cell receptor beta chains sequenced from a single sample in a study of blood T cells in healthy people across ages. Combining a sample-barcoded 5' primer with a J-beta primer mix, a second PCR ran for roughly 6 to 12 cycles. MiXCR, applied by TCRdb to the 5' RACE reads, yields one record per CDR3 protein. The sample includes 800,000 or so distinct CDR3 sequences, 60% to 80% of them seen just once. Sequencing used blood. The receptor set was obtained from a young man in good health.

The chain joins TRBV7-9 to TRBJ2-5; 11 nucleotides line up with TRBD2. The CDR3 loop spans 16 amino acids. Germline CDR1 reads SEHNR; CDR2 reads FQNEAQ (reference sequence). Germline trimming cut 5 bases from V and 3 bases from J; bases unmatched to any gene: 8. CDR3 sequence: CASSHFGTSGKETQYF. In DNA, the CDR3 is TGTGCCAGCAGCCACTTCGGGACTAGCGGAAAAGAGACCCAGTACTTC.

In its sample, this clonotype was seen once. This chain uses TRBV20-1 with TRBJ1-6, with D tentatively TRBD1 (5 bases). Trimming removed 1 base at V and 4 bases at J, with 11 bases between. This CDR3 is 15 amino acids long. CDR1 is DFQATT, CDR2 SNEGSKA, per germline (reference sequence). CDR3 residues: CSARARGGYNSPLHF. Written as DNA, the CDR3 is TGCAGTGCTAGAGCCCGCGGGGGTTATAATTCACCCCTCCACTTT.

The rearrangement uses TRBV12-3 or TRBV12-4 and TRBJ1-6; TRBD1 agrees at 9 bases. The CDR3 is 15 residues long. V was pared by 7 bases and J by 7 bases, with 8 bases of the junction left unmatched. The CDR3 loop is CASKPDRGGNSPLHF. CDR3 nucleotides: TGTGCCAGCAAACCGGACAGGGGAGGGAATTCACCCCTCCACTTT.

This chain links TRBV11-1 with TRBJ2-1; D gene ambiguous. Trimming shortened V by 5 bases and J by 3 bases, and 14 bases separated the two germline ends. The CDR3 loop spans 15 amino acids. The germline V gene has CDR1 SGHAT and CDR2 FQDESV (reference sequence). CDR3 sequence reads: CASSQGRGFYNEQFF. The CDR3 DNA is TGTGCCAGCAGCCAAGGGCGCGGCTTCTACAATGAGCAGTTCTTC.

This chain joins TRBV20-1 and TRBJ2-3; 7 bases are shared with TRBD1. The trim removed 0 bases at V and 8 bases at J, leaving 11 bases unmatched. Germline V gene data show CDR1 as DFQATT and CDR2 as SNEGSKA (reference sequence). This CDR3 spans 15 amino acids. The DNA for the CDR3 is TGCAGTGCTAGAGACACAGGGACAGTAGAAGGTACGCAGTATTTT. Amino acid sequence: CSARDTGTVEGTQYF.

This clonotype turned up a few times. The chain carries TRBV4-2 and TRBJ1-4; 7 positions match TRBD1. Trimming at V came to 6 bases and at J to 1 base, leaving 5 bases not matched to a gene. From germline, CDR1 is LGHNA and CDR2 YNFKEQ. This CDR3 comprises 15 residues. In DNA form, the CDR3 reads TGTGCCAGCAGGCGTCAGGGGGGAACTAATGAAAAACTGTTTTTT. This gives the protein CASRRQGGTNEKLFF.

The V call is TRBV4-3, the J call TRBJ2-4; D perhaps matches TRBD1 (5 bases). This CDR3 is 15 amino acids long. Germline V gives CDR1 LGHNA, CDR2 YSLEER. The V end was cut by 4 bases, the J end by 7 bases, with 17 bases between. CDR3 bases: TGCGCCAGCAGCCGCGGTCCGGACATTACCAACATTCAGTACTTC. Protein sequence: CASSRGPDITNIQYF.

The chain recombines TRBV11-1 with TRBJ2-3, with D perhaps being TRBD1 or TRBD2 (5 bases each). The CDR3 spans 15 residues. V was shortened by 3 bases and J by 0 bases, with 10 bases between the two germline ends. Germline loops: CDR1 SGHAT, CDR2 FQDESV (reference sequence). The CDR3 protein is CASSLGTISTDTQYF. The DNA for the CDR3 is TGTGCCAGCAGCTTGGGGACCATAAGCACAGATACGCAGTATTTT. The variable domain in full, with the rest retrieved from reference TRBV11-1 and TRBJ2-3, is EAEVAQSPRYKITEKSQAVAFWCDPISGHATLYWYRQILGQGPELLVQFQDESVVDDSQLPKDRFSAERLKGVDSTLKIQPAELGDSAMYLCASSLGTISTDTQYFGPGTRLTVL.

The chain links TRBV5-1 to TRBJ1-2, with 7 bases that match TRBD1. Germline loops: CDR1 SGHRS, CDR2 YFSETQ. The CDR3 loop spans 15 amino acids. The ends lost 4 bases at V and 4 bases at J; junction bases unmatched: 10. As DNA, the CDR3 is TGCGCCAGCAGCCCAACGGGACAGCCTATCTATGGCTACACCTTC. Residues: CASSPTGQPIYGYTF.

The CDR3, as DNA: TGCGCCAGCAGCTTGGGGGAGGGCTCCTACAATGAGCAGTTCTTC. Its translation is CASSLGEGSYNEQFF. The chain combines TRBV5-1 with TRBJ2-1; 7 nucleotides match TRBD2. Germline CDR1 SGHRS, CDR2 YFSETQ. J gave up 0 bases and V 0 bases, and 0 bases lay outside the gene matches. The CDR3 totals 15 residues.

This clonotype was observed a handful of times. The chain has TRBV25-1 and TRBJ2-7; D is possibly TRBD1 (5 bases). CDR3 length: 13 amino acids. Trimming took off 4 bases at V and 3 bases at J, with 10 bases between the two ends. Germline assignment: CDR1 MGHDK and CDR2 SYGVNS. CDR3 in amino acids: CASSGFTGYEQYF. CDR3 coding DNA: TGTGCCAGCAGTGGCTTTACAGGCTACGAGCAGTACTTC.

CDR3: CASRPPGTSNYGYTF. The CDR3 DNA follows: TGTGCCAGCAGGCCCCCCGGGACATCTAACTATGGCTACACCTTC. The rearrangement joins TRBV14 to TRBJ1-2; D possibly corresponds to TRBD1 (6 bases). Between the trimmed V and J ends, which lost 6 bases and 0 bases, there was a span of 14 bases. This CDR3 contains 15 residues. The germline CDR1 and CDR2 sequences are SGHDN and FVKESK.

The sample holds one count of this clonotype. CDR3 in DNA: TGTGCCAGCCGACCGGGGCCGCCTGAATACGAGCAGTACTTC. Its protein is CASRPGPPEYEQYF. This chain links TRBV2 with TRBJ2-7, with D perhaps given as TRBD1 or TRBD2 (5 bases each). The CDR3 contains 14 residues. From germline, CDR1 is SNHLY and CDR2 FYNNEI. V was clipped by 8 bases and J by 4 bases, with 18 bases between them.

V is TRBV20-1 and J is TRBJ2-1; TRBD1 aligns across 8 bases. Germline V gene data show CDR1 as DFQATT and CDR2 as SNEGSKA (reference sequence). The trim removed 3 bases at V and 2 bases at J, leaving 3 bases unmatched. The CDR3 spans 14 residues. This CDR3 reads CSASEDRAYNEQFF. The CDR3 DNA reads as TGCAGTGCTAGCGAGGACAGGGCCTACAATGAGCAGTTCTTC.

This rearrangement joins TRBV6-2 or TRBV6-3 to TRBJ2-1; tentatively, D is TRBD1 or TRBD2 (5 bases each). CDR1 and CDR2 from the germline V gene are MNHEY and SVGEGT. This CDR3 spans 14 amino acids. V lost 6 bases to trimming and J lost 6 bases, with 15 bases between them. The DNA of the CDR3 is TGTGCCAGCAGAATAATTGGGACGCCCAATGAGCAGTTCTTC. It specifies CASRIIGTPNEQFF.

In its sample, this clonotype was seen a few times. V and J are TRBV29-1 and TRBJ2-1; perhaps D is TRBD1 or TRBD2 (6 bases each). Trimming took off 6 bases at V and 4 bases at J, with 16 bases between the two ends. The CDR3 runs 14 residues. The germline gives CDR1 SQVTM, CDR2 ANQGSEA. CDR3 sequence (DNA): TGCAGCGTCTCCCCCGGGGGCCCGTACAATGAGCAGTTCTTC. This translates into CSVSPGGPYNEQFF.

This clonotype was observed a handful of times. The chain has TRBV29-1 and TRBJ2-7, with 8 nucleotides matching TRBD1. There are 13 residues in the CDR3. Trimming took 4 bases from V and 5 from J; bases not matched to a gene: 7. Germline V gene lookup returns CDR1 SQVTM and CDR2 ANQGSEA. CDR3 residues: CSVGQGRSDEQYF. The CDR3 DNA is TGCAGCGTTGGACAGGGGAGGTCCGACGAGCAGTACTTC.

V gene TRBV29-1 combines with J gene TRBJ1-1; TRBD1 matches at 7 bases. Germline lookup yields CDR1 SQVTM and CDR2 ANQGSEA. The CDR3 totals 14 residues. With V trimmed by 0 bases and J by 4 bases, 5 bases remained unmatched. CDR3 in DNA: TGCAGCGTTGAAGAATGGCAGGGGGGCACTGAAGCTTTCTTT. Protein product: CSVEEWQGGTEAFF.

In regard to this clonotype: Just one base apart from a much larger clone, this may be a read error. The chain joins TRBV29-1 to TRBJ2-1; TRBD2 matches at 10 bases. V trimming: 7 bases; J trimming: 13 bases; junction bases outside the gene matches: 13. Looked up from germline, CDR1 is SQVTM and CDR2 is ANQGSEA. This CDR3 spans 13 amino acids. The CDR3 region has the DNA TGCAGCGGGGGACTAGCGAAAGGGGAGACCCAGTTCTTC. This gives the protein CSGGLAKGETQFF.

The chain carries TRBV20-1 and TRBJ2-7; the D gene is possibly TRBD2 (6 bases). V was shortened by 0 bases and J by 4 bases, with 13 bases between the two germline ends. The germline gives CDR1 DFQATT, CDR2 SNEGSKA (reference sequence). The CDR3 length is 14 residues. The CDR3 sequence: CSARDPTSRYEQYF. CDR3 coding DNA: TGCAGTGCTAGAGATCCGACTAGTCGGTACGAGCAGTACTTC.

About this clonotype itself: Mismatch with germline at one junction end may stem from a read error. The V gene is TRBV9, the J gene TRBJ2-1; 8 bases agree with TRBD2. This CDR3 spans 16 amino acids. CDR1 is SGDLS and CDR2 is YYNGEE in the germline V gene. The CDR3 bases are TGTGCCAGCAGCGTAGGGGTGAGCGGGGGTTACAATGAGCAGTTCTTT. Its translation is CASSVGVSGGYNEQFF.

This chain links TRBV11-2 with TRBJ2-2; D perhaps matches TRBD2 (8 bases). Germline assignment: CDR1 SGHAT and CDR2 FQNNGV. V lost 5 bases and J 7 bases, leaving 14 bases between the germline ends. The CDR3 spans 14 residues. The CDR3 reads CASSREGAVGELFF. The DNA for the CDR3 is TGTGCCAGCAGCCGGGAGGGGGCTGTCGGGGAGCTGTTTTTT.

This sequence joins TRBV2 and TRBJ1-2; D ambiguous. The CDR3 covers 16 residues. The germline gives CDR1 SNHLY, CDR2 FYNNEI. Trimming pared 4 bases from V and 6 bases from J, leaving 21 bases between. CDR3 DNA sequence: TGTGCCAGCAGTGTCGGCAGGAGTAAGGCCATCGATGGCTACACCTTC. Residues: CASSVGRSKAIDGYTF.

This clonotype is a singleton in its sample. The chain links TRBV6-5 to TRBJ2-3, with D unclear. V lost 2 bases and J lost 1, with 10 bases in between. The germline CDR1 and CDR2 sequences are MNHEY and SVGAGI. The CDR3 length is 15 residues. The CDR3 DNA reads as TGTGCCAGCAGTTACACGAGGTGGGGCACAGATACGCAGTATTTT. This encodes CASSYTRWGTDTQYF.

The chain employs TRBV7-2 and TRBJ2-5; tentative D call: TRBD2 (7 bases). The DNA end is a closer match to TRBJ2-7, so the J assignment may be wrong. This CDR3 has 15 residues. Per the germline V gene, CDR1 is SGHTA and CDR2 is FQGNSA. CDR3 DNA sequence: TGTGCCAGCAGCTTAGCTGGGGGGGCCATCTACGAGCAGTACTTC. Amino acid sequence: CASSLAGGAIYEQYF.

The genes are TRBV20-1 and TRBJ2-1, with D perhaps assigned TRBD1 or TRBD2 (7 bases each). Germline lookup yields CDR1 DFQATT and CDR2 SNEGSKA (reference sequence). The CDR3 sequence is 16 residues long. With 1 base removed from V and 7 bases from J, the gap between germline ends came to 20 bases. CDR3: CSARAQGGLFGNEQFF. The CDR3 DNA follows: TGCAGTGCTAGAGCTCAGGGGGGGCTGTTCGGGAATGAGCAGTTCTTC.

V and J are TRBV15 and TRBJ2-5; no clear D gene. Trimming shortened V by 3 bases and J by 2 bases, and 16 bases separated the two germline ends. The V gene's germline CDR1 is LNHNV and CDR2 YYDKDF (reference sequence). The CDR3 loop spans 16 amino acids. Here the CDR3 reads CATSSDSSMVQETQYF. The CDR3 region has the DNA TGTGCCACCAGCAGCGATAGCTCGATGGTTCAAGAGACCCAGTACTTC.

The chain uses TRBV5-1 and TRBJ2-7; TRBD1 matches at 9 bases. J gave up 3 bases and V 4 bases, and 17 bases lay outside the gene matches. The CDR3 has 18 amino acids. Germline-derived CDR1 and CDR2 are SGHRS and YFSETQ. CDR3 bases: TGCGCCAGCAGCGCCCGTGACAGGGGGAATCGTGGGAACTACGAGCAGTACTTC. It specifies CASSARDRGNRGNYEQYF.

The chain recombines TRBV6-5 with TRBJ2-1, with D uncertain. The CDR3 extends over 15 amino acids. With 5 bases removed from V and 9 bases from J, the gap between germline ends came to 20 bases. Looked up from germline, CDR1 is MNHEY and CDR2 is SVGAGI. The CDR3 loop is CASSKRTAPSGEQFF. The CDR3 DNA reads TGTGCCAGCAGTAAAAGGACCGCACCCTCGGGTGAGCAGTTCTTC.